A selection of T cell receptor beta chains follows, all from one sample in a study of T cell changes during pregnancy in multiple sclerosis. Assay: immunoSEQ multiplex PCR; the TCRdb copy retains only in-frame clones and omits some. The table records approximately 23,000 clones, 91% of them present only once. This specimen was CD4+ T cells from peripheral blood mononuclear cells, taken in the third trimester of pregnancy. These TCRs come from a female donor in good health, enrolled as a control in a pregnancy study. The CDR3 runs from the conserved cysteine through the conserved F or W. The D gene is left open where the match is weak.

>-|TRBV6-1|TRBJ2-3
CASSETIGYTDTQYF
TGTGCCAGCAGTGAAACCATCGGGTACACAGATACGCAGTATTTT
>TRBD2|TRBV18|TRBJ2-7
CASSPPGAGGPYEQYF
TGTGCCAGCTCACCACCAGGCGCGGGGGGCCCCTACGAGCAGTACTTC
>TRBD2|TRBV7-9|TRBJ2-6
CASSSGTSGSSPGANVLTF
TGTGCCAGCAGCTCCGGGACTAGCGGGAGTAGCCCTGGGGCCAACGTCCTGACTTTC
>TRBD2|TRBV19|TRBJ2-3
CASSSVAGEGDTQYF
TGTGCCAGTAGTAGTGTAGCGGGAGAGGGGGATACGCAGTATTTT
>TRBD1|TRBV2|TRBJ2-3
CASSEEGARSTDTQYF
TGTGCCAGCAGTGAAGAGGGGGCGCGGAGCACAGATACGCAGTATTTT
>-|TRBV28|TRBJ1-5
CASRGRGAGNQPQHF
TGTGCCAGCAGGGGGCGGGGGGCCGGAAATCAGCCCCAGCATTTT
>-|TRBV19|TRBJ1-3
CASSTSHQWGLGSGNTIYF
TGTGCCAGTAGTACTTCCCATCAGTGGGGGCTAGGATCTGGAAACACCATATATTTT
>-|TRBV18|TRBJ2-5
CASSPRVQETQYF
TGTGCCAGCTCACCTCGGGTTCAAGAGACCCAGTACTTC
>TRBD1|TRBV28|TRBJ2-7
CASSAPGTGKYEQYF
TGTGCCAGCAGTGCCCCCGGGACAGGCAAGTACGAGCAGTACTTC
>-|TRBV19|TRBJ2-4
CASSIGVWGGAAKNIQYF
TGTGCCAGTAGTATAGGAGTGTGGGGGGGGGCTGCCAAAAACATTCAGTACTTC